The rows below give T cell receptor beta chains drawn from one sample of a study of HIV-infected patients and healthy controls. One entry per CDR3 protein results from TCRdb running MiXCR on the 5' RACE reads. The table lists 15,000 to 20,000 distinct CDR3 sequences, 4.5% to 5.5% of them singletons. The sequenced sample was blood. These receptors came from an adult in good health. Both conserved end residues are part of each CDR3. Fields, in order: J gene, D gene, clone size, V gene, CDR3 DNA, CDR3 protein. D genes are given only for firm matches. Not every row has a clone size; where given, it reads once, few, many or a size class.

j_gene: TRBJ2-2; d_gene: -; abundance: many; v_gene: TRBV12-3/TRBV12-4; CDR3nt: TGTGCCAGCAGTCCCACAGGCAGGATGGGGGAGCTGTTTTTT; CDR3aa: CASSPTGRMGELFF
j_gene: TRBJ2-3; d_gene: TRBD2; abundance: -; v_gene: TRBV5-4; CDR3nt: TGTGCCAGCAGCTTGGTGGCGGGGGGGCCCCAGATTAGCACAGATACGCAGTATTTT; CDR3aa: CASSLVAGGPQISTDTQYF
j_gene: TRBJ1-2; d_gene: -; abundance: many; v_gene: TRBV3-1; CDR3nt: TGTGCCAGCAGCCTCAATATCCAGCGGTTTGATGGCTACACCTTC; CDR3aa: CASSLNIQRFDGYTF
j_gene: TRBJ2-1; d_gene: TRBD2; abundance: many; v_gene: TRBV7-6; CDR3nt: TGTGCCAGCAGCTTTGGGGGGACTAGTTGGACAACTGAGCAGTTCTTC; CDR3aa: CASSFGGTSWTTEQFF
j_gene: TRBJ1-1; d_gene: -; abundance: many; v_gene: TRBV11-2; CDR3nt: TGTGCCAGCTCGGGGACCACAGGGAGAGACACTGAAGCTTTCTTT; CDR3aa: CASSGTTGRDTEAFF
j_gene: TRBJ1-2; d_gene: -; abundance: many; v_gene: TRBV29-1; CDR3nt: TGCAGCGTTTATAAGGGGCCCTATGGCTACACCTTC; CDR3aa: CSVYKGPYGYTF
j_gene: TRBJ1-2; d_gene: -; abundance: many; v_gene: TRBV2; CDR3nt: TGTGCCAGCAGGGCGGGCCAAATCTATGGCTACACCTTC; CDR3aa: CASRAGQIYGYTF
j_gene: TRBJ1-1; d_gene: -; abundance: many; v_gene: TRBV4-2; CDR3nt: TGTGCCAGCAGCTTCAGAATCGGAGGGGTGAACACTGAAGCTTTCTTT; CDR3aa: CASSFRIGGVNTEAFF
j_gene: TRBJ1-1; d_gene: -; abundance: many; v_gene: TRBV5-1; CDR3nt: TGCGCCAGCAGAAAGACACGTATGAACACTGAAGCTTTCTTT; CDR3aa: CASRKTRMNTEAFF
j_gene: TRBJ1-2; d_gene: -; abundance: many; v_gene: TRBV7-9; CDR3nt: TGTGCCAGCAGCCCCGCGTTAGGTCCCCGACAGAACTATGGCTACACCTTC; CDR3aa: CASSPALGPRQNYGYTF
j_gene: TRBJ2-7; d_gene: -; abundance: -; v_gene: TRBV6-6; CDR3nt: TGTGCCAGCAGTATTGGGGGGGCCCGGGATGAGCAGTACTTC; CDR3aa: CASSIGGARDEQYF
j_gene: TRBJ2-3; d_gene: -; abundance: many; v_gene: TRBV4-3; CDR3nt: TGCGCCAGCAGCCAAGCGATAGGACTTATCAGCACAGATACGCAGTATTTT; CDR3aa: CASSQAIGLISTDTQYF
j_gene: TRBJ2-7; d_gene: TRBD2; abundance: many; v_gene: TRBV29-1; CDR3nt: TGCAGCGTTGAAGTTTTCCTAGCGGGGGGGCCCGAGCAGTACTTC; CDR3aa: CSVEVFLAGGPEQYF
j_gene: TRBJ2-1; d_gene: -; abundance: many; v_gene: TRBV29-1; CDR3nt: TGCAGCGTCGCTCATGGGGATGAGCAGTTCTTC; CDR3aa: CSVAHGDEQFF
j_gene: TRBJ2-5; d_gene: -; abundance: many; v_gene: TRBV29-1; CDR3nt: TGCAGCGCCCGGCTCCAAGAGACCCAGTACTTC; CDR3aa: CSARLQETQYF
j_gene: TRBJ2-1; d_gene: -; abundance: many; v_gene: TRBV7-2; CDR3nt: TGTGCCAGCAGCTCCTCGCCCCTACCCTACAATGAGCAGTTCTTC; CDR3aa: CASSSSPLPYNEQFF
j_gene: TRBJ1-2; d_gene: -; abundance: medium-sized; v_gene: TRBV7-3; CDR3nt: TGTGCCAGCAGCTTAATGGAAGGGAAAGTCGATGGCTACACCTTC; CDR3aa: CASSLMEGKVDGYTF
j_gene: TRBJ2-7; d_gene: -; abundance: many; v_gene: TRBV5-6; CDR3nt: TGTGCCAGCAGCTTCCCACAGGGTTGGGGGTACGAGCAGTACTTC; CDR3aa: CASSFPQGWGYEQYF
j_gene: TRBJ2-1; d_gene: TRBD2; abundance: many; v_gene: TRBV4-2; CDR3nt: TGTGCCAGCAGCCAAGATATGGGGACTAGCGGGGACCAGTTCTTC; CDR3aa: CASSQDMGTSGDQFF
j_gene: TRBJ2-1; d_gene: TRBD2; abundance: many; v_gene: TRBV15; CDR3nt: TGTGCCACCAGCAGAGGGGGGACTAGCGGGGGGTCCTACAATGAGCAGTTCTTC; CDR3aa: CATSRGGTSGGSYNEQFF
j_gene: TRBJ2-7; d_gene: TRBD2; abundance: many; v_gene: TRBV10-3; CDR3nt: TGTGCCGCCAGGACTAGTGTGGTCGAGCAGTACTTC; CDR3aa: CAARTSVVEQYF
j_gene: TRBJ2-1; d_gene: TRBD2; abundance: many; v_gene: TRBV7-3; CDR3nt: TGTGCCAGCAGCCCTAGCGGGGGTTCGAATGAGCAGTTCTTC; CDR3aa: CASSPSGGSNEQFF
j_gene: TRBJ1-3; d_gene: TRBD1; abundance: many; v_gene: TRBV6-6; CDR3nt: TGTGCCAGCAGTACAGGGGCTGGAAACACCATATATTTT; CDR3aa: CASSTGAGNTIYF
j_gene: TRBJ1-4; d_gene: TRBD1; abundance: many; v_gene: TRBV20-1; CDR3nt: TGCAGTGCCCGGGCGGGACAGGGTTGGTCAACTAATGAAAAACTGTTTTTT; CDR3aa: CSARAGQGWSTNEKLFF
j_gene: TRBJ1-5; d_gene: -; abundance: many; v_gene: TRBV6-2/TRBV6-3; CDR3nt: TGTGCCAGCTGTGAGGTGGGCTATAGCAATCAGCCCCAGCATTTT; CDR3aa: CASCEVGYSNQPQHF
j_gene: TRBJ2-3; d_gene: -; abundance: many; v_gene: TRBV10-3; CDR3nt: TGTGCCATCACCGCTAGCGAGGGCGCAGATACGCAGTATTTT; CDR3aa: CAITASEGADTQYF
j_gene: TRBJ1-1; d_gene: TRBD1; abundance: many; v_gene: TRBV29-1; CDR3nt: TGCAGCGTCGAGTCGGACGGACAGGGGACCACTGAAGCTTTCTTT; CDR3aa: CSVESDGQGTTEAFF
j_gene: TRBJ1-4; d_gene: TRBD1; abundance: many; v_gene: TRBV5-5; CDR3nt: TGTGCCAGCAGCTTGGTAGGGGACAGGGGGAATCTAAATGAAAAACTGTTTTTT; CDR3aa: CASSLVGDRGNLNEKLFF
j_gene: TRBJ2-2; d_gene: -; abundance: medium-sized; v_gene: TRBV6-4; CDR3nt: TGTGCCAGCAGTGACTCGACTTCCACCGGGGAGCTGTTTTTT; CDR3aa: CASSDSTSTGELFF
j_gene: TRBJ2-1; d_gene: TRBD1; abundance: many; v_gene: TRBV13; CDR3nt: TGTGCCAGCAGCCCCTACGCGCTCCCGGGACAGGGGTCGGGTGAGCAGTTCTTC; CDR3aa: CASSPYALPGQGSGEQFF
j_gene: TRBJ2-3; d_gene: -; abundance: many; v_gene: TRBV2; CDR3nt: TGTGCCAGCAGCCTAGCTGCGAGCGCTACCTACACAGATACGCAGTATTTT; CDR3aa: CASSLAASATYTDTQYF
j_gene: TRBJ1-5; d_gene: -; abundance: medium-sized; v_gene: TRBV6-2/TRBV6-3; CDR3nt: TGTGCCACCCTCTCCGGGACTGCCAATTTTCAGCCCCAGCATTTT; CDR3aa: CATLSGTANFQPQHF
j_gene: TRBJ2-3; d_gene: -; abundance: medium-sized; v_gene: TRBV4-3; CDR3nt: TGCGCCAGCAGCCAAGACCCGGGTCTCACAGATACGCAGTATTTT; CDR3aa: CASSQDPGLTDTQYF
j_gene: TRBJ1-1; d_gene: -; abundance: many; v_gene: TRBV14; CDR3nt: TGTGCCAGCAGCCAAGATTTCGGGCGCACCCCTGAAGCTTTCTTT; CDR3aa: CASSQDFGRTPEAFF
j_gene: TRBJ2-4; d_gene: -; abundance: many; v_gene: TRBV6-2/TRBV6-3; CDR3nt: TGTGCCAGCAGTTACTCGTTGGGCTCGGCCAAAAACATTCAGTACTTC; CDR3aa: CASSYSLGSAKNIQYF
j_gene: TRBJ1-4; d_gene: -; abundance: many; v_gene: TRBV20-1; CDR3nt: TGCAGTGCTAAGGGGCCCATTAATGAAAAACTGTTTTTT; CDR3aa: CSAKGPINEKLFF
j_gene: TRBJ1-1; d_gene: -; abundance: many; v_gene: TRBV5-4; CDR3nt: TGTGCCAGCAGCTTGGGCAATGGGGGCACTGAAGCTTTCTTT; CDR3aa: CASSLGNGGTEAFF
j_gene: TRBJ1-1; d_gene: -; abundance: many; v_gene: TRBV12-3/TRBV12-4; CDR3nt: TGTGCCAGCAGTTTTAGGGACGAGAACACTGAAGCTTTCTTT; CDR3aa: CASSFRDENTEAFF
j_gene: TRBJ2-2; d_gene: -; abundance: many; v_gene: TRBV7-8; CDR3nt: TGTGCCAGCAGTTTTGTAGCTCCGGGGGCCGGGGAGCTGTTTTTT; CDR3aa: CASSFVAPGAGELFF
j_gene: TRBJ2-1; d_gene: TRBD2; abundance: many; v_gene: TRBV28; CDR3nt: TGTGCCAGCAGTTCGGCTAGCGGGCCCCTCAGGGACAATGAGCAGTTCTTC; CDR3aa: CASSSASGPLRDNEQFF
j_gene: TRBJ2-7; d_gene: TRBD1; abundance: many; v_gene: TRBV20-1; CDR3nt: TGCAGTGCTCCAAGGACAGGAGAGGTCTACGAGCAGTACTTC; CDR3aa: CSAPRTGEVYEQYF
j_gene: TRBJ2-5; d_gene: TRBD2; abundance: many; v_gene: TRBV2; CDR3nt: TGTGCCAGCGATTCGACTAGCGGGGGGCCCAACTTC; CDR3aa: CASDSTSGGPNF
j_gene: TRBJ1-4; d_gene: TRBD1; abundance: many; v_gene: TRBV20-1; CDR3nt: TGCAGTGCTAGGTCGCGACAGGGGAAGAAGGTGCCTAATGAAAAACTGTTTTTT; CDR3aa: CSARSRQGKKVPNEKLFF
j_gene: TRBJ1-5; d_gene: -; abundance: many; v_gene: TRBV18; CDR3nt: TGTGCCAGCTCACCAGGCGGGACAAGCAATCAGCCCCAGCATTTT; CDR3aa: CASSPGGTSNQPQHF
j_gene: TRBJ2-1; d_gene: -; abundance: many; v_gene: TRBV29-1; CDR3nt: TGCAGCGTGTCCCTTAACACGGAAAATGAGCAGTTCTTC; CDR3aa: CSVSLNTENEQFF
j_gene: TRBJ1-1; d_gene: -; abundance: few; v_gene: TRBV18; CDR3nt: TGTGCCAGCTCACCCCCGTCAGGGCCGAACACTGAAGCTTTCTTT; CDR3aa: CASSPPSGPNTEAFF
j_gene: TRBJ2-1; d_gene: TRBD2; abundance: many; v_gene: TRBV2; CDR3nt: TGTGCCAGCAGTGAGGTGCGGGGGGGACCCTTTAGCTCCTACAATGAGCAGTTCTTC; CDR3aa: CASSEVRGGPFSSYNEQFF
j_gene: TRBJ2-1; d_gene: -; abundance: few; v_gene: TRBV12-3/TRBV12-4; CDR3nt: TGTGCCAGCAGTTGGGGCCAGCACAATGAGCAGTTCTTC; CDR3aa: CASSWGQHNEQFF
j_gene: TRBJ1-1; d_gene: -; abundance: -; v_gene: TRBV28; CDR3nt: TGTGCCAGCAGTTTCCCGCCCCATATCGGAGCTTTCTTT; CDR3aa: CASSFPPHIGAFF
j_gene: TRBJ2-2; d_gene: -; abundance: many; v_gene: TRBV9; CDR3nt: TGTGCCAGCAGCGTAGCCCTTGGGTCGGCCGGGGAGCTGTTTTTT; CDR3aa: CASSVALGSAGELFF
j_gene: TRBJ2-2; d_gene: -; abundance: many; v_gene: TRBV7-3; CDR3nt: TGTGCCAGCAGCCCTCGGACGGGCACCGGGGAGCTGTTTTTT; CDR3aa: CASSPRTGTGELFF
j_gene: TRBJ2-3; d_gene: -; abundance: many; v_gene: TRBV28; CDR3nt: TGTGCCAGCAGTTTCACGGGCAAAAGCACAGATACGCAGTATTTT; CDR3aa: CASSFTGKSTDTQYF